This T cell receptor (beta chain) comes out of a study of shared T cell receptors in the human thymus. Germline assignment: CDR1 SGHRS and CDR2 YFSETQ. Trimming cost V 2 bases and J 5 bases, with 19 bases left between them. This CDR3 has 16 amino acids. TCRdb keeps only in-frame clones here, not all; method: immunoSEQ multiplex PCR. The sample has 720,000 or so clones, approximately 85% seen once. This sample was shared with a second study, whose subject was human thymus T cells. That source notes: Resections obtained during corrective heart surgery supplied the thymus tissue. Thymic and blood repertoires appeared to carry a bias in their V and J gene usage. Related studies found that unrelated individuals share highly overlapping thymic repertoires.

Sequenced: thymocytes. The sequence derives from a girl under two years old with a congenital heart defect. The chain recombines TRBV5-1 with TRBJ1-2; D is perhaps TRBD1 (6 bases). The CDR3 nucleotides read TGCGCCAGCAGCTTCGCCCGTCGGGGAAGGGGGTATGGCTACACCTTC. It specifies CASSFARRGRGYGYTF.